Sequencing of this TCR beta chain was carried out in a study of CD8 T cells in Susac syndrome. This CDR3 contains 13 residues. Germline-derived CDR1 and CDR2 are SQVTM and ANQGSEA. The ends were cut back, 8 bases at V and 1 base at J, with 14 bases in the middle. With random hexamers, reverse transcription was performed on about 0.5 to 1 ug of RNA. Amplification of TCR beta CDR3 by immunoSEQ multiplex PCR spanned 54 Vbeta and 13 Jbeta. TCRdb reanalysed the immunoSEQ multiplex PCR reads using MiXCR and keeps one entry per CDR3 protein. Among some 170,000 distinct CDR3 sequences listed, around 94% were seen once. A word on this clonotype: Its specificity is not known.

The study's findings and limits: CD4+ T cell repertoires in Susac syndrome exhibited no evidence of clonal expansion.

Material: CD4+ T cells from PBMCs. V gene TRBV29-1 combines with J gene TRBJ1-1; D gene uncertain. This receptor was obtained from a human donor with Susac syndrome. The CDR3 region is CSMLEQPNTEAFF. The DNA of the CDR3 is TGCAGCATGTTGGAACAGCCGAACACTGAAGCTTTCTTT.